The entry below gives a single TCR beta chain sequence along with its context. CDR1 LNHNV and CDR2 YYDKDF come from the germline V gene (reference sequence). V dropped 2 bases and J dropped 0 bases, with 20 bases sitting between them. The CDR3 is 19 amino acids. Per the study methods: Estimated nucleated cell counts came from reference gene primer amplification. TCRdb's copy holds only in-frame clones and misses some; the assay was immunoSEQ multiplex PCR. The D gene and trimming were derived from the DNA, and the V and J assignments and clone size from that table. This table has 450,000 or so clones, 70% to 90% appearing once. This specimen comes from a study of blood T cell repertoires in COVID-19. Study background: Sources were T cells, B-cell-depleted T cells, or PBMCs; the material itself was cDNA or gDNA.

The material sequenced was peripheral blood. The chain has TRBV15 and TRBJ1-5, with a tentative D call TRBD1 (5 bases). The receptor's source is a man aged 18 to 29 with COVID-19, enrolled during active disease. CDR3 bases: TGTGCCACCAGCAGACGTAGAACAGGTGACAACTATAGCAATCAGCCCCAGCATTTT. The encoded protein is CATSRRRTGDNYSNQPQHF.